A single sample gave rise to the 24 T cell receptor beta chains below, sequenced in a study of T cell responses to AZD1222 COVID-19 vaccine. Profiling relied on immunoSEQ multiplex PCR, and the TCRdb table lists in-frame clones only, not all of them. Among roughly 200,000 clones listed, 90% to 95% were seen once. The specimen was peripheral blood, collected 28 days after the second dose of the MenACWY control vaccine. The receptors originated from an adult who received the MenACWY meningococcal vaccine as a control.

The CDR3 bases are TGTGCCTGGAGCCGAGCGGGGGCAGATACGCAGTATTTT. This translates into CAWSRAGADTQYF. The rearrangement joins TRBV30 to TRBJ2-3; 8 nucleotides agree with TRBD2. CDR3 length: 13 amino acids. Germline V gives CDR1 GTSNPN, CDR2 SVGIG (reference sequence). V lost 3 bases, J lost 4 bases, and 3 bases stayed unmatched.

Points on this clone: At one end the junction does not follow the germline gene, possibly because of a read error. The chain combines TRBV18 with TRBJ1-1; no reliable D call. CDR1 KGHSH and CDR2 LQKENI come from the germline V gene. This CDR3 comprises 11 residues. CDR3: CASSPLEEAFF. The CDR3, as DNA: TGTGCCAGCTCCCCACTAGAGGAAGCTTTCTTT.

The CDR3 bases are TGTGCCAGCAGCCCGAAACAGGGAGGCAATCAGCCCCAGCATTTT. Translating gives CASSPKQGGNQPQHF. This sequence joins TRBV2 and TRBJ1-5, with a weak D call TRBD1 (6 bases). The V end lost 6 bases, the J end lost 2 bases, and 14 bases lay between the germline ends. Per germline, CDR1 SNHLY and CDR2 FYNNEI. The CDR3 length is 15 residues.

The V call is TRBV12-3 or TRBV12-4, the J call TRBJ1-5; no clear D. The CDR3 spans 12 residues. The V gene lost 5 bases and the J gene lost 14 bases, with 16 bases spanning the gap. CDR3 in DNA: TGTGCCAGCAGTGTAGGACCAGTCCCAAAGCATTTT. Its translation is CASSVGPVPKHF.

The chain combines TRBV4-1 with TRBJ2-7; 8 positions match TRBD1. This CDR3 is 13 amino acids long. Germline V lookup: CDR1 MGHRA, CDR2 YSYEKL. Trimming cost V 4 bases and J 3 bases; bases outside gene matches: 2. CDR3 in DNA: TGCGCCAGCAGCCTAGGACAGGGCTACGAGCAGTACTTC. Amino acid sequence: CASSLGQGYEQYF.

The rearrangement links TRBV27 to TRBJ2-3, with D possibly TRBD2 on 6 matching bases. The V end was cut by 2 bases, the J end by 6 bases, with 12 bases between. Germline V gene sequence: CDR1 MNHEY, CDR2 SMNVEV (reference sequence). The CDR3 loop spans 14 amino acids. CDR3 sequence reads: CASSLNGGWDTQYF. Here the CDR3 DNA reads TGTGCCAGCAGTTTAAACGGGGGTTGGGATACGCAGTATTTT.

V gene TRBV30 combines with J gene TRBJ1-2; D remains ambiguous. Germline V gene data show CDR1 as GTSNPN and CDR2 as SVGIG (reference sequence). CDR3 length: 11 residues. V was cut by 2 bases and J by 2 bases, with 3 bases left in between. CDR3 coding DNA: TGTGCCTGGAGTCTAAACTATGGCTACACCTTC. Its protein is CAWSLNYGYTF. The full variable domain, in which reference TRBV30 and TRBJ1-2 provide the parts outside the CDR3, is SQTIHQWPATLVQPVGSPLSLECTVEGTSNPNLYWYRQAAGRGLQLLFYSVGIGQISSEVPQNLSASRPQDRQFILSSKKLLLSDSGFYLCAWSLNYGYTFGSGTRLTVV.

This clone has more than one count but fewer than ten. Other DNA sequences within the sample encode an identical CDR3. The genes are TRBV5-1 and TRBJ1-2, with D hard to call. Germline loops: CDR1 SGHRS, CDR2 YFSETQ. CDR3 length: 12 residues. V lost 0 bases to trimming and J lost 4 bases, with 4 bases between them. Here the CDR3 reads CASSLEGYGYTF. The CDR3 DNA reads TGCGCCAGCAGCTTGGAAGGCTATGGCTACACCTTC. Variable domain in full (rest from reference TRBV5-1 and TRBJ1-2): KAGVTQTPRYLIKTRGQQVTLSCSPISGHRSVSWYQQTPGQGLQFLFEYFSETQRNKGNFPGRFSGRQFSNSRSEMNVSTLELGDSALYLCASSLEGYGYTFGSGTRLTVV.

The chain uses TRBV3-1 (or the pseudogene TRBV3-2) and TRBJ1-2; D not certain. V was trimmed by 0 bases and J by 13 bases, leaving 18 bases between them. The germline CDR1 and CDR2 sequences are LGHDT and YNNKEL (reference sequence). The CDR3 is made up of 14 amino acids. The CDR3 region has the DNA TGTGCCAGCAGCCAAGATCCCGGACCCCGATCAAGCACCTTC. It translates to CASSQDPGPRSSTF.

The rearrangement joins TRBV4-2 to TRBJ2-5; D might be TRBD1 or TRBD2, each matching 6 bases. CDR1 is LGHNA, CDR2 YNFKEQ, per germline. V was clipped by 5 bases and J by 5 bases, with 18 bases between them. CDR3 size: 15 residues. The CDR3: CASSEALGGHETQYF. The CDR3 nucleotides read TGTGCCAGCAGCGAAGCCCTCGGGGGCCACGAGACCCAGTACTTC.

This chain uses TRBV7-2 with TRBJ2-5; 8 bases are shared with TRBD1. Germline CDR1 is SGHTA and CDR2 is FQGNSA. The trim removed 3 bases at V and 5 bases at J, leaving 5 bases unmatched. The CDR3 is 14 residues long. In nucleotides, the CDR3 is TGTGCCAGCAGCTTGGCCAGGGGGCTGGAGACCCAGTACTTC. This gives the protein CASSLARGLETQYF.

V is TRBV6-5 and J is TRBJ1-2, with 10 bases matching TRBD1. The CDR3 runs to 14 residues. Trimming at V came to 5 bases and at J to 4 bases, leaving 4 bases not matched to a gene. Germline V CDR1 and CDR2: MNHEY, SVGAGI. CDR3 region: CASSRDRGGYGYTF. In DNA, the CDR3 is TGTGCCAGCAGTAGGGACAGGGGAGGCTATGGCTACACCTTC.

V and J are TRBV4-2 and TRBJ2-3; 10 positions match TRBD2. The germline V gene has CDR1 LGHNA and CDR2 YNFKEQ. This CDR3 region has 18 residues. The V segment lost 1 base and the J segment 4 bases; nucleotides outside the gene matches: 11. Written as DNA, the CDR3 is TGTGCCAGCAGCCAAGTTATTGGTCTAGCGGGGGCATCAGATACGCAGTATTTT. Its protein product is CASSQVIGLAGASDTQYF.

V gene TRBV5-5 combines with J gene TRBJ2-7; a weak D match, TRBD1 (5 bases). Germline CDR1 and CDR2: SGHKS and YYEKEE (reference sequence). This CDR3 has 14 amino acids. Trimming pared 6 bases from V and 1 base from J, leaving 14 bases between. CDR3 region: CASIPQAGSYEQYF. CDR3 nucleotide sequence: TGTGCCAGCATCCCACAGGCAGGATCCTACGAGCAGTACTTC.

CDR3 in DNA: TGTGCCAGCGGGACAGGGAACTATGGCTACACCTTC. It is translated as CASGTGNYGYTF. V and J are TRBV27 and TRBJ1-2, with TRBD1 matching over 9 bases. V trimming: 8 bases; J trimming: 2 bases; junction bases outside the gene matches: 0. This CDR3 is built from 12 residues. Germline CDR1 reads MNHEY; CDR2 reads SMNVEV (reference sequence).

CDR3 DNA sequence: TGTGCCAGCACTTTTAGGCCGTCGGACTACGAGCAGTACTTC. It specifies CASTFRPSDYEQYF. The V and J genes are TRBV3-1 (or the pseudogene TRBV3-2) and TRBJ2-7; D remains unclear. V was pared by 7 bases and J by 3 bases, with 16 bases between. CDR3 length equals 14 residues. The germline V gene has CDR1 LGHDT and CDR2 YNNKEL (reference sequence).

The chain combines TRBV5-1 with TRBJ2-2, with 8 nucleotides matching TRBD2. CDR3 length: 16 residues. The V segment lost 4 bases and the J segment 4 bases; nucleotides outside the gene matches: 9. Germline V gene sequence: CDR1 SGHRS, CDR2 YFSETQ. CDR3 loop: CASSPERGTPTGELFF. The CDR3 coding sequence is TGCGCCAGCAGCCCCGAGCGGGGGACTCCCACCGGGGAGCTGTTTTTT.

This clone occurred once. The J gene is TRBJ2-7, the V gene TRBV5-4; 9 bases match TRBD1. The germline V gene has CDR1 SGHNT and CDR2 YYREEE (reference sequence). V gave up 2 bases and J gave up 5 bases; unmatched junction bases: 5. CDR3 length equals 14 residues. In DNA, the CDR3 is TGTGCCAGCAGCTTTCCGGGACAGGGCGACGAGCAGTACTTC. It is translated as CASSFPGQGDEQYF.

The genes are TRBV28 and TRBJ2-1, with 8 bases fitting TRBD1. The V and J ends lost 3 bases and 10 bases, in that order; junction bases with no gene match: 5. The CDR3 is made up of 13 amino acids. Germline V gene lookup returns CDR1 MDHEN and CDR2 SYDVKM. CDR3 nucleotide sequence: TGTGCCAGCAGTTTGGACAGGGTACGGGAGCAGTTCTTC. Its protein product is CASSLDRVREQFF. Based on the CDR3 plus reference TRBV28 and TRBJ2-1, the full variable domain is DVKVTQSSRYLVKRTGEKVFLECVQDMDHENMFWYRQDPGLGLRLIYFSYDVKMKEKGDIPEGYSVSREKKERFSLILESASTNQTSMYLCASSLDRVREQFFGPGTRLTVL.

CDR3 loop: CASSPSSLKQFF. The CDR3 DNA sequence: TGTGCCAGCAGCCCATCTTCGCTGAAGCAGTTCTTC. The rearrangement joins TRBV12-3 or TRBV12-4 to TRBJ2-1; D unclear. Deletions cut 6 bases from V and 11 bases from J, with 14 bases between. This CDR3 has 12 amino acids.

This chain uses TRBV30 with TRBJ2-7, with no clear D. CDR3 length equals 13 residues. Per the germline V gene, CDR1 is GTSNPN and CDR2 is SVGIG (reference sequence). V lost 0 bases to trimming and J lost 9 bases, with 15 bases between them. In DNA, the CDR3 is TGTGCCTGGAGTGTACAAGGCCTACCCCGGCAGTACTTC. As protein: CAWSVQGLPRQYF.

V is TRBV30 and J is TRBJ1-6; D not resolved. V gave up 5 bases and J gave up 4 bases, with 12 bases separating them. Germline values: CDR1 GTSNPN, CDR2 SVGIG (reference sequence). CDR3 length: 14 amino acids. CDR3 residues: CAWARYSYNSPLHF. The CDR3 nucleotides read TGTGCCTGGGCAAGGTATTCTTATAATTCACCCCTCCACTTT.

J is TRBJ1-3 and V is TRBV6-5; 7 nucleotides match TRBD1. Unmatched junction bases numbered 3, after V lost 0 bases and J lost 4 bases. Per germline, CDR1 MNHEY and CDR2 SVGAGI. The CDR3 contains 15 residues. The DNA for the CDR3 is TGTGCCAGCAGTTACTCGACAGGGCGCGGAAACACCATATATTTT. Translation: CASSYSTGRGNTIYF.

The CDR3: CASSLLADTQYF. DNA of the CDR3: TGTGCCAGCAGCCTGTTGGCAGATACGCAGTATTTT. The chain uses TRBV28 and TRBJ2-3, with D hard to call. CDR3 length: 12 residues. Trimming removed 6 bases from V and 4 bases from J, with 8 bases in between. The V gene's germline CDR1 is MDHEN and CDR2 SYDVKM. Variable domain in full (rest from reference TRBV28 and TRBJ2-3): DVKVTQSSRYLVKRTGEKVFLECVQDMDHENMFWYRQDPGLGLRLIYFSYDVKMKEKGDIPEGYSVSREKKERFSLILESASTNQTSMYLCASSLLADTQYFGPGTRLTVL.